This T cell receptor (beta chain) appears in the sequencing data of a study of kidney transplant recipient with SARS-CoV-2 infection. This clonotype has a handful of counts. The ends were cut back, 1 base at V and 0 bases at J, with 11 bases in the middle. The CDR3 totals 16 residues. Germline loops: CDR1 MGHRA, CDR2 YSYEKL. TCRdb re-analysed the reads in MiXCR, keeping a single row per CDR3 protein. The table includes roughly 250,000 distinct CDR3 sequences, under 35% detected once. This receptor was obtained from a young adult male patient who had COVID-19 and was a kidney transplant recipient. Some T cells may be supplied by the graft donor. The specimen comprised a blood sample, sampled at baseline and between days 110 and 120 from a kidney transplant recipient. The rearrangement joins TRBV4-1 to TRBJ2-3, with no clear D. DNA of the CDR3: TGCGCCAGCAGCCAAGTTAACTTGGTTAGCACAGATACGCAGTATTTT. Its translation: CASSQVNLVSTDTQYF.